Described below is a single TCR beta chain sequence and its context. Its antigen is unidentified. The data stem from a study of OX40 agonist ivuxolimab in advanced cancers. General study points: On average, a greater number of expanded clones characterised CD8+ T cells relative to CD4+.

CDR3 length: 16 residues. Germline CDR1 SGDLS, CDR2 YYNGEE. Trimming took 4 bases from V and 4 from J; bases not matched to a gene: 8. Profiled with immunoSEQ multiplex PCR; TCRdb holds only in-frame clones, not every one. There are about 94,000 clones in the sample; around 86% occur only once, and around 0.28% lies in the top ten. The source is an adult with an advanced solid tumor such as melanoma, head and neck, liver or kidney cancer. This chain uses TRBV9 with TRBJ2-1; 10 bases line up with TRBD1. The specimen was CD4+ or CD8+ T cells sorted from blood, collected in a trial of the OX40 agonist ivuxolimab. CDR3 sequence reads: CASSPIRDRGYNEQFF. CDR3 DNA: TGTGCCAGCAGCCCGATCCGGGACAGGGGTTACAATGAGCAGTTCTTC.